What follows describes a single T cell receptor (beta chain). There is no known antigen for this receptor. Per-nucleotide qualities are absent, and no much larger clonotype sits a single base away. These data are taken from a study of T cells in Graves' hyperthyroidism and ophthalmopathy (dated by TCRdb to about 2019). With respect to the entire study: Peripheral blood was collected at initial diagnosis, before any treatment. TCR V-J signatures able to tell the groups apart were searched for in a discovery cohort of about a hundred patients, of whom roughly 42 had Graves' ophthalmopathy and more than 55 had stable Graves' hyperthyroidism. Prospective prediction of ophthalmopathy was tested in an independent validation cohort of 18 to 20 hyperthyroidism patients and 15 to 17 patients who later progressed to ophthalmopathy. The approximately 90 discovery patients were randomly split 7:3 into training and test sets. In about 6 Graves' hyperthyroidism patients, the study also compared T-cell repertoires from thyroid tissue with T-cell repertoires from blood. Following sampling, methimazole starting at 30 mg daily was given to hyperthyroidism patients, and high-dose intravenous methylprednisolone was given to ophthalmopathy patients. TCR Vbeta CDR3 sequencing of 120 to 150 peripheral blood samples (fewer than 45 ophthalmopathy, under 80 hyperthyroidism and some 17 progressor patients) is reported in the paper.

What the study reported, not specific to this receptor: Blood samples also contained most of the expanded thyroid clonotypes (frequency above 0.001), which suggests that blood repertoires may reflect thyroid immune responses. In cross-validation, a model built on a 13 V-J signature told ophthalmopathy apart from stable hyperthyroidism with 85% to 90% sensitivity and approximately 84% specificity, and in testing the same model reached 80%/75%. In validation, the model predicted progression to ophthalmopathy with around 71% sensitivity and around 72% specificity, a median of 6.5 months before onset. No statistical method was used to set the sample size in advance, and investigators knew the group allocation.

Moderately to severely active disease, a Clinical Activity Score of at least 3, a NOSPECS grade of at least 4, and a duration under 3 months were present in ophthalmopathy patients. Any patient with an uncontrolled infection, another autoimmune disease, pregnancy or lactation was excluded. Diagnoses relied on clinical symptoms, serum thyroxine and TRAb, thyroid ultrasound and orbital computed tomography. PBMCs were isolated from about 10 ml of fresh peripheral blood by Ficoll-Paque density gradient centrifugation. Total RNA was extracted with Trizol reagent, and quality was checked on an Agilent 2100 Bioanalyzer. TCR beta CDR3 regions were amplified from RNA transcripts. A first-round RT-PCR of the TCR CDR3 used the HTBI primer set with the Qiagen OneStep RT-PCR kit. Libraries were constructed in a second round of multiplex PCR, after which size selection and purification were performed. Libraries were sequenced paired-end with 100 bp reads on an Illumina HiSeq2000. On the study's bioinformatics: SOAPnuke was used to process the raw data, with reads discarded if the reads contained adapters or uncalled bases, had a mean Phred below 15, or lacked an exact constant-primer or identifier match. COPE v1.2.5 was used to merge high-quality paired reads, and clonotypes were defined as unique nucleotide sequences. Clonotypes were aligned to IMGT TRBV, TRBD and TRBJ reference segments using MiTCR v1.1. The analysis included only V-J combinations with a frequency above 0.0001, which together covered more than 99% of the repertoires. A TCS score was defined as the ratio of F50 (clonal expansion) to E x V (chaos), with BLOSUM62-based TCRdist applied between CDR3 peptides within each V-J. Welch's t-statistics and random forest reduced just over 500 V-J features to 13, which were used in a naive Bayes classifier (R e1071). Starting from the raw public reads, TCRdb applied fastp trimming at Q25, assembled clones with MiXCR and retained in-frame beta chains. Each entry is one CDR3 protein sequence, shown with its most common DNA and genes. None of the V and J calls come from the authors' own analysis; TCRdb made them. Within this sample are about 290,000 distinct CDR3 sequences, with approximately 17% of them counted one time only. Around 55% of the sample comes from the top ten.

The CDR3 runs 17 residues from the cysteine to the phenylalanine. The CDR3 DNA has 51 bases and is translated from base 1. Via the germline V gene, CDR1 is MDHEN and CDR2 SYDVKM. The germline V and J ends show losses of 8 bases and 3 bases respectively, and no gene match explains 16 bases of the junction. The sequenced material came from blood. The TCR was taken from a woman in her fifties or sixties with Graves' ophthalmopathy. In this chain, TRBV28 is recombined with TRBJ2-7, with 10 central nucleotides matching TRBD1. The nucleotide sequence reads TGTGCCAGCCGAACGGGACAGGGGAGAAAGGTTCTCTACGAGCAGTACTTC. The resulting protein is CASRTGQGRKVLYEQYF.